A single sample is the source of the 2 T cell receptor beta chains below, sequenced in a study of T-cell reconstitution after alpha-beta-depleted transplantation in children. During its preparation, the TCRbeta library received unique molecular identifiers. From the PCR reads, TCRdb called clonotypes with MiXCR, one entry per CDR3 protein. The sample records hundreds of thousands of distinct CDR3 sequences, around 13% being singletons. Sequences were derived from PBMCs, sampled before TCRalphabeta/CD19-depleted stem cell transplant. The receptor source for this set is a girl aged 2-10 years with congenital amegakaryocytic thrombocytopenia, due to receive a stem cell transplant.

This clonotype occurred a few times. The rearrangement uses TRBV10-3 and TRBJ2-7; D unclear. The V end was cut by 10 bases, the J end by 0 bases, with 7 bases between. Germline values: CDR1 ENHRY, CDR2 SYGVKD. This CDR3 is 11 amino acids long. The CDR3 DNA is TGTGCCACAAAAACCTCCTACGAGCAGTACTTC. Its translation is CATKTSYEQYF.

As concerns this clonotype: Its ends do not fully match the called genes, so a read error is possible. CDR3 sequence (DNA): TGTGCCAGCAGCTTAGCAGGGGGACGGATCTACGAGCAGTCCTTC. Amino acid sequence: CASSLAGGRIYEQSF. J is TRBJ2-7 and V is TRBV7-9; maybe TRBD1 (6 bases). Germline V gene data show CDR1 as SEHNR and CDR2 as FQNEAQ (reference sequence). The CDR3 totals 15 residues. Based on the CDR3 plus reference TRBV7-9 and TRBJ2-7, the full variable domain is DTGVSQNPRHKITKRGQNVTFRCDPISEHNRLYWYRQTLGQGPEFLTYFQNEAQLEKSRLLSDRFSAERPKGSFSTLEIQRTEQGDSAMYLCASSLAGGRIYEQSFGPGTRLTVT.